The following is a T cell receptor (beta chain) sequence with its context. Germline CDR1 and CDR2: KGHSH and LQKENI. With 6 bases removed from V and 7 bases from J, the gap between germline ends came to 39 bases. The CDR3 spans 21 residues. This record comes from a study of control samples from healthy donors and cancer patients. Assay: immunoSEQ multiplex PCR; the TCRdb copy retains only in-frame clones and omits some. The sample shows 100,000 to 150,000 clones, 92% of them seen only once. This receptor was obtained from a woman aged 45-60 years in good health. Sequenced sample: blood. The chain links TRBV18 to TRBJ1-1; D might be TRBD1 (6 bases). CDR3 loop: CASSPYPPVYSPGAGAHEAFF. As DNA, the CDR3 is TGTGCCAGCTCGCCCTACCCCCCGGTGTATTCTCCAGGGGCTGGGGCTCATGAAGCTTTCTTT.